This T cell receptor beta chain was observed in a study of spatial heterogeneity in lung cancer. Study information: The average appearance count of each unique TCR and UMI combination in raw reads was more than 9.5.

General study points: Quantities of ubiquitous and regional expanded TCRs paralleled ubiquitous and regional nonsynonymous mutations, respectively. Expanded alpha and beta TCR counts within tumors tracked tumor mutation counts.

TCRdb re-called the 5' RACE reads with MiXCR, one entry per CDR3 protein. The repertoire holds around 12,000 distinct CDR3 sequences, with about 5% as singletons. The CDR3 consists of 14 residues. V was shortened by 2 bases and J by 4 bases, with 10 bases between the two germline ends. Looked up from germline, CDR1 is SGHTA and CDR2 is FQGNSA. Time point specified: sample taken at primary tumor resection. This clonotype showed up many times. Its antigen is as yet unknown. The chain has TRBV7-2 and TRBJ2-3; the D gene is possibly TRBD1 (5 bases). This specimen consisted of lung tumor tissue, obtained at surgery. The clonotype originates from a male donor with early-stage non-small cell lung cancer. The CDR3 region is CASSLSRASDTQYF. The CDR3 bases are TGTGCCAGCAGCTTATCCAGGGCGTCAGATACGCAGTATTTT.